One and the same sample provided the 6 T cell receptor beta chains below, sequenced in a study of cytomegalovirus exposure and HLA in healthy donors. The study ran its PCR with 60 Vbeta and 13 Jbeta primers. Assay: immunoSEQ multiplex PCR; the TCRdb copy retains only in-frame clones and omits some. The repertoire holds 120,000 to 150,000 clones, with about 80% as singletons. Sequencing was carried out using PBMCs. The receptors shown here come from a man under 40 in good health and CMV-seropositive.

The chain uses TRBV29-1 and TRBJ2-2; TRBD1 matches 7 bases. CDR1 is SQVTM and CDR2 is ANQGSEA in the germline V gene. The CDR3 covers 14 residues. The V segment lost 7 bases and the J segment 5 bases; nucleotides outside the gene matches: 10. In nucleotides, the CDR3 is TGCAGCGCGAATCCCGGGACAGCGACCGGGGAGCTGTTTTTT. Amino acids: CSANPGTATGELFF.

This clone has only a few counts. The J gene is TRBJ1-6, the V gene TRBV27; 9 bases match TRBD1. Trimming cost V 8 bases and J 7 bases; bases outside gene matches: 3. Germline CDR1 and CDR2: MNHEY and SMNVEV (reference sequence). CDR3 length: 13 residues. The CDR3 nucleotides are TGTGCCAGCGCCGGGACAGGGAATTCACCCCTCCACTTT. Translated: CASAGTGNSPLHF.

This chain connects TRBV5-4 to TRBJ1-1, with D tentatively TRBD1 (5 bases). Looked up from germline, CDR1 is SGHNT and CDR2 is YYREEE (reference sequence). V was shortened by 3 bases and J by 4 bases, with 7 bases between the two germline ends. The CDR3 runs to 12 residues. The CDR3 bases are TGTGCCAGCAGCTGGGGGGGCACTGAAGCTTTCTTT. This translates into CASSWGGTEAFF.

This clone was observed a single time. V gene TRBV4-1 combines with J gene TRBJ1-2, with a weak D call TRBD1 (6 bases). CDR1 and CDR2 from the germline V gene are MGHRA and YSYEKL. The CDR3 extends over 13 amino acids. The V and J ends lost 2 bases and 2 bases respectively, with 6 bases between them. The CDR3 region has the DNA TGCGCCAGCAGCCAACAGGGGAACTATGGCTACACCTTC. This translates into CASSQQGNYGYTF.

The gene calls are TRBV7-9 and TRBJ1-2; 8 bases agree with TRBD1. The V segment lost 5 bases and the J segment 4 bases; nucleotides outside the gene matches: 6. CDR1 and CDR2 (germline): SEHNR, FQNEAQ (reference sequence). The CDR3 extends over 14 amino acids. The CDR3 here is CASSLGQGVYGYTF. The CDR3 DNA reads as TGTGCCAGCAGCCTAGGACAGGGAGTCTATGGCTACACCTTC.

The chain recombines TRBV7-9 with TRBJ1-1; 8 bases match TRBD1. The CDR3 contains 18 residues. Trimming took 5 bases from V and 6 from J; bases not matched to a gene: 20. CDR1 and CDR2 (germline): SEHNR, FQNEAQ (reference sequence). CDR3 region: CASSPAAGGEGLRAEAFF. The CDR3 DNA follows: TGTGCCAGCAGCCCAGCGGCAGGGGGCGAGGGTTTGAGGGCTGAAGCTTTCTTT.